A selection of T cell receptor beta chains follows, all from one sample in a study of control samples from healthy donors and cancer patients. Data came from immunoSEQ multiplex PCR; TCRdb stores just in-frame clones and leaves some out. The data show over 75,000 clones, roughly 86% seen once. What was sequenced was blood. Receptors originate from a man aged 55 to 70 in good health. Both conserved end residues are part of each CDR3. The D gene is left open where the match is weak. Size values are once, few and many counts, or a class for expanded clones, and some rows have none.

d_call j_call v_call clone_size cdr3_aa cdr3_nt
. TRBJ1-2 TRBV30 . CAWSVGLLSNYGYTF TGTGCCTGGAGTGTAGGTCTCCTTTCTAACTATGGCTACACCTTC
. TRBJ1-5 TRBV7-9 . CASSLAPGNQPQHF TGTGCCAGCAGCTTAGCCCCAGGCAATCAGCCCCAGCATTTT
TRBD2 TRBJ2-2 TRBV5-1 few CASSLRTSGEGELFF TGCGCCAGCAGCCTCCGGACTAGCGGGGAAGGGGAGCTGTTTTTT
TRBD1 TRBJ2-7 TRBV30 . CAWSPGTGIHEQYF TGTGCCTGGAGCCCCGGGACAGGGATCCACGAGCAGTACTTC
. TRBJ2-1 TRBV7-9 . CASSLREVEQFF TGTGCCAGCAGCTTAAGGGAGGTTGAGCAGTTCTTC
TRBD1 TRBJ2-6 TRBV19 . CASSDPGQGSGANVLTF TGTGCCAGTAGTGACCCGGGACAGGGCTCTGGGGCCAACGTCCTGACTTTC
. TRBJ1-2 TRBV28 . CASSLVDVQDGYTF TGTGCCAGCAGTTTGGTGGATGTACAGGACGGCTACACCTTC
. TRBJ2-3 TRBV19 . CASSIQGGGTDTQYF TGTGCCAGTAGCATCCAGGGGGGTGGCACAGATACGCAGTATTTT
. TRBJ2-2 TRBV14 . CASSPQGSGELFF TGTGCCAGCAGCCCTCAAGGGTCCGGGGAGCTGTTTTTT
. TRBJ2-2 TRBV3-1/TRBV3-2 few CASSGPGVSTGELFF TGTGCCAGCAGCGGGCCCGGGGTGTCGACCGGGGAGCTGTTTTTT
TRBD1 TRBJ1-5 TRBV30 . CAWSPGTDYSNQPQHF TGTGCCTGGAGTCCTGGGACAGATTATAGCAATCAGCCCCAGCATTTT
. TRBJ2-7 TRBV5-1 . CASSSSLSYEQYF TGCGCCAGCAGCTCGAGTCTCTCCTACGAGCAGTACTTC
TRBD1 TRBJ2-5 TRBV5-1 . CASSPTDRAKTQYF TGCGCCAGCAGCCCAACAGACAGGGCGAAGACCCAGTACTTC
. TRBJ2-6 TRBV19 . CASSIWGANVLTF TGTGCCAGTAGTATATGGGGGGCCAACGTCCTGACTTTC
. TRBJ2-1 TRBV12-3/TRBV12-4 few CASSLGLGSWFF TGTGCCAGCAGTTTAGGACTAGGGAGTTGGTTCTTC
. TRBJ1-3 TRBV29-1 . CSVLVLSGNTIYF TGCAGCGTTTTGGTCCTGAGTGGAAACACCATATATTTT
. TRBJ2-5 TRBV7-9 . CASSLGGSAETQYF TGTGCCAGCAGCTTAGGGGGGTCCGCAGAGACCCAGTACTTC
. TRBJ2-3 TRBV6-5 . CASDEGDTQYF TGTGCCAGCGATGAGGGAGATACGCAGTATTTT
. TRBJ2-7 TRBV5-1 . CASSLESSRGYEQYF TGCGCCAGCAGCTTGGAATCGAGCAGGGGCTACGAGCAGTACTTC
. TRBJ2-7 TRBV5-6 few CASSLTGVGAYEQYF TGTGCCAGCAGCTTGACGGGCGTTGGGGCCTACGAGCAGTACTTC
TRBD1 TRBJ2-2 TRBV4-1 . CASSYGQGISGELFF TGCGCCAGCAGCTACGGACAGGGTATTTCCGGGGAGCTGTTTTTT
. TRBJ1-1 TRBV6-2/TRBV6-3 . CASSYFADAKYTEAFF TGTGCCAGCAGTTACTTTGCGGACGCGAAATACACTGAAGCTTTCTTT
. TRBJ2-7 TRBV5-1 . CASSVPNLEPSYEQYF TGCGCCAGCAGCGTACCCAACCTCGAACCCTCCTACGAGCAGTACTTC
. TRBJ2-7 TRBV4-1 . CASSRSLTYEQYF TGCGCCAGCAGCCGGAGCTTAACCTACGAGCAGTACTTC
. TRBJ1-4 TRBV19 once CASSILGQGSTNEKLFF TGTGCCAGTAGTATTTTGGGCCAGGGATCAACTAATGAAAAACTGTTTTTT